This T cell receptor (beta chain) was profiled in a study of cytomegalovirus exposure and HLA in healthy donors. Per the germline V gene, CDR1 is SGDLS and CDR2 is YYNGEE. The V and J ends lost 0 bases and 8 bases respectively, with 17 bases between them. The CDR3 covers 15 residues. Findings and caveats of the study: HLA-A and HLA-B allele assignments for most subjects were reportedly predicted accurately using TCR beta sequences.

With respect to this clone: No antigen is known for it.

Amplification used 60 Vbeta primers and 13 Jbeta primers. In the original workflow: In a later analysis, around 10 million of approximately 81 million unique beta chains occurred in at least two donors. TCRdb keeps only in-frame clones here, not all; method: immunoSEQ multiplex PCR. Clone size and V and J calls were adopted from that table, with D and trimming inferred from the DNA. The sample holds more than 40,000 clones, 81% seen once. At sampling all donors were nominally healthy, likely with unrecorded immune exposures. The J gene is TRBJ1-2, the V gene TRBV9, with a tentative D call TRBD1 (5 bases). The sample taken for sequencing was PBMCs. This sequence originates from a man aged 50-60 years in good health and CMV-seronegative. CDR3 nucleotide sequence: TGTGCCAGCAGCGTAGTCGCCACAGGACTAGGGGGCTACACCTTC. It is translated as CASSVVATGLGGYTF.